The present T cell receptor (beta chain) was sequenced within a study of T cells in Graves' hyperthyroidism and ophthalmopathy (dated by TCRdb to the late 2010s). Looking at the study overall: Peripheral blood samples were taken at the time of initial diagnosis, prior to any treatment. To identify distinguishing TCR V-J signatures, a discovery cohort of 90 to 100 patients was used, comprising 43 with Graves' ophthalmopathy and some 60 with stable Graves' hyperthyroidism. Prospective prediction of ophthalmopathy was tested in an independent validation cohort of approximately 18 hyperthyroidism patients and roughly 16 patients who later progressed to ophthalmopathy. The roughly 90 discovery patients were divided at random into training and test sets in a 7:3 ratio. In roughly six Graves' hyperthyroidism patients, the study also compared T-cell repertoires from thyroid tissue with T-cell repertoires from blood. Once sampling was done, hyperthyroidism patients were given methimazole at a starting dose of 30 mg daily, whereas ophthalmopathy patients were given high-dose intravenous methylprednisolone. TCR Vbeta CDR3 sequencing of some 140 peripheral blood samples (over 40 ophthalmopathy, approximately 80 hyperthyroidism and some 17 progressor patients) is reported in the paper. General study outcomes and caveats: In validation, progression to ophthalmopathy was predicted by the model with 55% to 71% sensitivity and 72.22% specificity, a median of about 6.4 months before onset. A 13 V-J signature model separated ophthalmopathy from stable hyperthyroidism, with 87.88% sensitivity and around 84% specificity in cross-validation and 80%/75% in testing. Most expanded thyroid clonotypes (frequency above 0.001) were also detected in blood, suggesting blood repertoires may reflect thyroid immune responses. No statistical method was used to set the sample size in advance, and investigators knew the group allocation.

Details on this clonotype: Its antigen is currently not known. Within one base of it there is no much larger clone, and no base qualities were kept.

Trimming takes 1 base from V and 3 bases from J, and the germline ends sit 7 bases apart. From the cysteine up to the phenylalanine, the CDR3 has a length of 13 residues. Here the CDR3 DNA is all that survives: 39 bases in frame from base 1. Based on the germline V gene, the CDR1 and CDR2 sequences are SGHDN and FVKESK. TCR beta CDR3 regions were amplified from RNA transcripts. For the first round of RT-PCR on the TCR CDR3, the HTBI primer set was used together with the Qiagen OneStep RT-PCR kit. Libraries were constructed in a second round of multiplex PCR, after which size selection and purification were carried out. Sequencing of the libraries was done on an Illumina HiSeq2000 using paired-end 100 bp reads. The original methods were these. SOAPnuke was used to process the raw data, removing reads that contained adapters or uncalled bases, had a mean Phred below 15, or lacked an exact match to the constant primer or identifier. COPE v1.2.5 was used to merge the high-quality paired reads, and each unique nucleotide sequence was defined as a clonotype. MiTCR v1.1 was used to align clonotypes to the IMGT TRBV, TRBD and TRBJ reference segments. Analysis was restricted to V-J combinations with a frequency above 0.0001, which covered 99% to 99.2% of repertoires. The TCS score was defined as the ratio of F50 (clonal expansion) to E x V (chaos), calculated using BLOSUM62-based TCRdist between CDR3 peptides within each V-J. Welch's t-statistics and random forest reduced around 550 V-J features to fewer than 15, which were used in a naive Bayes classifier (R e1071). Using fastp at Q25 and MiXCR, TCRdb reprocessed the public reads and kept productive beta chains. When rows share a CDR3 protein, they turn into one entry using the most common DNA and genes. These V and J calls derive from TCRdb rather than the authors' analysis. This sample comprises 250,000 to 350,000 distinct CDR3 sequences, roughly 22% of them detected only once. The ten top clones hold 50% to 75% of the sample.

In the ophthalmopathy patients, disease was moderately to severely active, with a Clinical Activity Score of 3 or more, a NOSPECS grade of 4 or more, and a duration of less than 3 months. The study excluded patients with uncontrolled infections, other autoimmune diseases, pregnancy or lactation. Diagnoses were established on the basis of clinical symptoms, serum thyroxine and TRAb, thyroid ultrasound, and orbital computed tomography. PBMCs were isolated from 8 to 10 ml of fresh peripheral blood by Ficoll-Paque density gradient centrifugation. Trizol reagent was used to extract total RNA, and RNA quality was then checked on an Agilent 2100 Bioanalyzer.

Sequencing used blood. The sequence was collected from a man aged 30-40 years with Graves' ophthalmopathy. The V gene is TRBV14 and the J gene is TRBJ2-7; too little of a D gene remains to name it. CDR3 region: CASSQAWSYEQYF. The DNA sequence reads TGTGCCAGCAGCCAAGCATGGAGCTACGAGCAGTACTTC.